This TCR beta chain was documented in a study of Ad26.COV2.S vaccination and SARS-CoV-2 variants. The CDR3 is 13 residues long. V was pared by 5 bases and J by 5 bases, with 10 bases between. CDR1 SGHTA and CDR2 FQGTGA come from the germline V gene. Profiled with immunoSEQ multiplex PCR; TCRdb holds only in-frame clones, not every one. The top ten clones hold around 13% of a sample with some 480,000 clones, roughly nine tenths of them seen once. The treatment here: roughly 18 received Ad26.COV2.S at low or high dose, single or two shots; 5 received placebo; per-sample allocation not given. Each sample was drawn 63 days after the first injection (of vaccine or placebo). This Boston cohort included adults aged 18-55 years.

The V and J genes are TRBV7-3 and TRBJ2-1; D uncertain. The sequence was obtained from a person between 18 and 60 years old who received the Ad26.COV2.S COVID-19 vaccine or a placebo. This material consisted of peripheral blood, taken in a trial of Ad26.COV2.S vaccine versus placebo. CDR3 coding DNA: TGTGCCAGCAGCCCAAATGGAGACAATGAGCAGTTCTTC. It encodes CASSPNGDNEQFF.